The rows below give T cell receptor beta chains drawn from one sample of a study of neurological immune-mediated disorders. TCRdb reprocessed the 5' RACE reads via MiXCR and lists one record per CDR3 protein. The repertoire has fewer than 65,000 distinct CDR3 sequences, roughly 4.4% of them found once; the top ten carry around 3%. The sequencing sample was made of PBMCs. The source of these receptors is a man aged 45-60 years with multiple sclerosis. The CDR3 runs from the conserved cysteine through the conserved F or W. Fields, in order: J gene, V gene, clone size, D gene, CDR3 protein, CDR3 DNA. A D gene is named only where the DNA matches it firmly. Clone size is stated in some rows and not others, as once, few, many or a class when expanded.

TRBJ2-3 TRBV7-9 many TRBD2 CASSRTSGSTDTQYF TGTGCCAGCAGCCGGACTAGCGGCAGCACAGATACGCAGTATTTT
TRBJ1-2 TRBV5-1 many TRBD1 CASSLSWTGSYGYTF TGCGCCAGCAGCTTGTCCTGGACAGGGAGCTATGGCTACACCTTC
TRBJ2-1 TRBV20-1 NA TRBD2 CSARLAGIEQFF TGCAGTGCTAGACTAGCGGGTATCGAGCAGTTCTTC
TRBJ1-6 TRBV5-1 many NA CASSLSGAGVSPLNF TGCGCCAGCAGCTTGTCGGGGGCAGGGGTATCACCCCTCAACTTT
TRBJ1-1 TRBV7-3 NA NA CASSLGPGALTEAFF TGTGCCAGCAGCTTAGGCCCAGGGGCCCTCACTGAAGCTTTCTTT
TRBJ2-3 TRBV20-1 many NA CSAIGATDTQYF TGCAGTGCTATAGGGGCAACAGATACGCAGTATTTT
TRBJ2-7 TRBV27 many TRBD2 CASMNGGAQSYEQYF TGTGCCAGCATGAACGGGGGGGCACAGTCCTACGAGCAGTACTTC
TRBJ2-1 TRBV6-1 few TRBD1 CASTGGRVNEQFF TGTGCCAGCACAGGGGGTAGGGTCAATGAGCAGTTCTTC
TRBJ1-4 TRBV28 many TRBD1 CASSSPGQQAVKLFF TGTGCCAGCAGTTCACCGGGACAGCAGGCTGTAAAACTGTTTTTT
TRBJ1-5 TRBV20-1 few NA CSAFPGRNNQPQHF TGCAGTGCCTTCCCCGGGCGGAACAATCAGCCCCAGCATTTT
TRBJ2-4 TRBV5-1 many TRBD1 CASSLVGQGSHIQYF TGCGCCAGCAGCTTGGTGGGACAGGGAAGTCACATTCAGTACTTC
TRBJ2-5 TRBV3-1 many NA CASTQRGMETQYF TGTGCCAGCACCCAACGGGGGATGGAGACCCAGTACTTC
TRBJ2-6 TRBV3-1 few NA CASSPSKGRSGANVLTF TGTGCCAGCAGCCCCTCCAAGGGCCGCTCTGGGGCCAACGTCCTGACTTTC
TRBJ2-3 TRBV5-1 many TRBD2 CASSRGLVLEDTQYF TGCGCCAGCAGCCGGGGACTAGTACTCGAAGATACGCAGTATTTT
TRBJ2-1 TRBV20-1 few NA CSARDLAGSSYNEQFF TGCAGTGCTAGAGATCTTGCCGGGAGCTCCTACAATGAGCAGTTCTTC
TRBJ1-5 TRBV20-1 few NA CSAFDPLSNQPQNF TGCAGTGCCTTTGACCCTCTTAGCAATCAGCCCCAGAATTTT
TRBJ2-1 TRBV11-2 few NA CASSLDGAKQFF TGTGCCAGCAGCTTAGACGGGGCAAAGCAGTTCTTC
TRBJ2-1 TRBV6-1 many NA CASRRTVSSYNEQFF TGTGCCAGCAGAAGGACAGTTTCGTCCTACAATGAGCAGTTCTTC
TRBJ2-2 TRBV4-1 many NA CASSQIGQNTGELFF TGCGCCAGCAGCCAGATAGGACAGAACACCGGGGAGCTGTTTTTT
TRBJ2-6 TRBV5-4 NA NA CASSRDDGANVLTF TGTGCCAGCAGCAGGGACGATGGGGCCAACGTCCTGACTTTC
TRBJ1-2 TRBV29-1 many NA CSVEVGYGYTF TGCAGCGTTGAGGTGGGATATGGCTACACCTTC
TRBJ1-6 TRBV20-1 many TRBD1 CSARGLDRGFHSPLHF TGCAGTGCTAGAGGTTTGGACAGGGGCTTCCATTCACCCCTCCACTTT
TRBJ2-3 TRBV5-1 NA TRBD2 CASSRGTSGSTDTQYF TGCGCCAGCAGCCGAGGGACTAGCGGTAGCACAGATACGCAGTATTTT
TRBJ2-7 TRBV28 NA TRBD1 CASLPGQGAWEQYF TGTGCCAGCCTCCCGGGACAGGGGGCTTGGGAGCAGTACTTC
TRBJ2-3 TRBV11-2 NA NA CANSPPSGTQYF TGTGCCAACAGCCCCCCCTCGGGTACGCAGTATTTT
TRBJ1-3 TRBV28 medium-sized NA CASSFQVSSGNTIYF TGTGCCAGCAGTTTTCAGGTGTCATCTGGAAACACCATATATTTT
TRBJ2-2 TRBV15 many NA CATSRVSTGELFF TGTGCCACCAGCAGAGTCAGCACCGGGGAGCTGTTTTTT
TRBJ2-1 TRBV15 many TRBD1 CATSRDRAGTGGHEQFF TGTGCCACCAGCAGAGACCGGGCCGGGACAGGGGGACATGAGCAGTTCTTC
TRBJ1-4 TRBV20-1 many NA CSARPPDSLNEKLFF TGCAGTGCTAGGCCCCCGGACAGCCTTAATGAAAAACTGTTTTTT
TRBJ2-7 TRBV7-2 many TRBD2 CASSLGGLAGVEEQYF TGTGCCAGCAGCTTAGGGGGACTAGCGGGGGTGGAGGAGCAGTACTTC
TRBJ2-7 TRBV5-1 many TRBD2 CASSLGLAVTYEQYF TGCGCCAGCAGCCTAGGACTAGCGGTCACCTACGAGCAGTACTTC
TRBJ1-5 TRBV28 many NA CASITTDSNQPQHF TGTGCCAGCATAACGACGGATAGCAATCAGCCCCAGCATTTT
TRBJ2-7 TRBV20-1 few NA CSARLDTSYEQYF TGCAGTGCTAGACTGGACACCTCCTACGAGCAGTACTTC